These 4 T cell receptor beta chains originate from one sample sequenced in a study of cytomegalovirus exposure and HLA in healthy donors (dated by TCRdb to the late 2010s). Library preparation employed the immunoSEQ multiplex PCR assay. A mixture of 60 forward primers for TCR Vbeta segments and 13 reverse primers for TCR Jbeta segments was used in the multiplex PCR. The clones in this table, taken by TCRdb from immuneACCESS, are in-frame only. Not every clone is retained; where verified, under half of the shortfall comes from an unresolved V gene, and the cause of the rest is unknown. This sample is represented by some 150,000 clones; about 72% of them were singletons. 3.7% of the sample goes to the ten largest clones. The sample was PBMCs. These receptor sequences come from a man in his thirties or forties in good health and CMV-seropositive.

This clone has just a few counts. The gene calls are TRBV30 and TRBJ2-5, with 7 bases that match TRBD1. The CDR3 runs to 15 residues. The V segment lost 0 bases and the J segment 4 bases; nucleotides outside the gene matches: 8. CDR1 GTSNPN and CDR2 SVGIG come from the germline V gene (reference sequence). The chain's CDR3 is CAWSVLRGLGETQYF. Here the CDR3 DNA reads TGTGCCTGGAGTGTTCTAAGGGGGCTCGGAGAGACCCAGTACTTC.

The V and J genes are TRBV29-1 and TRBJ2-1; tentative D call: TRBD1 (8 bases). CDR3 length: 15 amino acids. Germline assignment: CDR1 SQVTM and CDR2 ANQGSEA. V gave up 1 base and J gave up 4 bases, with 14 bases separating them. The chain's CDR3 is CSVEGGGQVYNEQFF. DNA of the CDR3: TGCAGCGTTGAAGGGGGGGGACAGGTATACAATGAGCAGTTCTTC.

The chain links TRBV6-5 to TRBJ1-4; D is possibly TRBD1 (5 bases). Germline CDR1 MNHEY, CDR2 SVGAGI. The CDR3 totals 15 residues. V lost 8 bases to trimming and J lost 0 bases, with 13 bases between them. The chain's CDR3 is CASGGLIATNEKLFF. The CDR3 nucleotides read TGTGCCAGCGGGGGACTGATTGCAACTAATGAAAAACTGTTTTTT.

The chain has TRBV5-1 and TRBJ2-7; D is possibly TRBD2 (5 bases). Germline CDR1 SGHRS, CDR2 YFSETQ. V shed 1 base and J shed 2 bases, with 10 bases lying between them. This CDR3 region has 14 residues. The chain's CDR3 is CASSLQPGTYEQYF. CDR3 nucleotides: TGCGCCAGCAGCTTGCAGCCGGGGACCTACGAGCAGTACTTC.